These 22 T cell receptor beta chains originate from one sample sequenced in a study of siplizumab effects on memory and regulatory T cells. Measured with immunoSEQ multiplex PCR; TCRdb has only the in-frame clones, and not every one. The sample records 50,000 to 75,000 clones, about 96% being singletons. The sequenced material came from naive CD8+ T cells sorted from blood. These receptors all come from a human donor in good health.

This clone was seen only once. This CDR3 is CSVRQQYGYTF. The CDR3, as DNA: TGCAGCGTCCGGCAGCAATATGGCTACACCTTC. The rearrangement uses TRBV29-1 and TRBJ1-2; D uncertain. This CDR3 region has 11 residues. The germline V and J ends were trimmed by 6 bases and 5 bases, with 10 bases remaining between them. Germline assignment: CDR1 SQVTM and CDR2 ANQGSEA.

CDR3 DNA sequence: TGTGCCAGCAGTTACTCTGGGGGAGGAAGAGAGACCCAGTACTTC. This codes for CASSYSGGGRETQYF. This rearrangement joins TRBV6-5 to TRBJ2-5; perhaps TRBD2 as D (6 bases). This CDR3 has 15 amino acids. Trimming removed 0 bases from V and 4 bases from J, with 12 bases in between. Germline CDR1 MNHEY, CDR2 SVGAGI.

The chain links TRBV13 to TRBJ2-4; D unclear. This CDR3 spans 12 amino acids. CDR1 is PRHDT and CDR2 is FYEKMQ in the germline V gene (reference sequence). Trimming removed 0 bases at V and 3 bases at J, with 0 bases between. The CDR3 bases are TGTGCCAGCAGCTTAGGCAAAAACATTCAGTACTTC. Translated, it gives CASSLGKNIQYF.

CDR3 sequence reads: CASSFTTGYDQPQHF. As DNA, the CDR3 is TGTGCCAGCAGTTTTACAACAGGGTACGATCAGCCCCAGCATTTT. The chain employs TRBV6-5 and TRBJ1-5, with a tentative D call TRBD1 (6 bases). This CDR3 region has 15 residues. Germline assignment: CDR1 MNHEY and CDR2 SVGAGI. The ends were cut back, 4 bases at V and 5 bases at J, with 15 bases in the middle.

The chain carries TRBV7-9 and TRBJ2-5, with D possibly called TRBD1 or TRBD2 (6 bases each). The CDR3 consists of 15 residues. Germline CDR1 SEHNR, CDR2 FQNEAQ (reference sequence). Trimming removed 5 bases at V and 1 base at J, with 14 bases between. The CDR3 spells CASSPLGGIQETQYF. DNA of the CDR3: TGTGCCAGCAGCCCGTTGGGGGGCATCCAAGAGACCCAGTACTTC.

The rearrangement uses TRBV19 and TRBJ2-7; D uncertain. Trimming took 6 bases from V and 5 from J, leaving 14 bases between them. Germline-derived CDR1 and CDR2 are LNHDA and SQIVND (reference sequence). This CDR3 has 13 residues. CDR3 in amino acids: CASRDTGGHEQYF. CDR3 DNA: TGTGCCAGTAGAGACACCGGCGGACACGAGCAGTACTTC.

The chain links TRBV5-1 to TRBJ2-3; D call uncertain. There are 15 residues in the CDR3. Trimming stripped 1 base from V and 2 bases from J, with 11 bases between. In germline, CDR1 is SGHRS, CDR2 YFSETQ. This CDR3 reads CASSLRIFPTDTQYF. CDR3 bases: TGCGCCAGCAGCTTGCGTATTTTCCCCACAGATACGCAGTATTTT.

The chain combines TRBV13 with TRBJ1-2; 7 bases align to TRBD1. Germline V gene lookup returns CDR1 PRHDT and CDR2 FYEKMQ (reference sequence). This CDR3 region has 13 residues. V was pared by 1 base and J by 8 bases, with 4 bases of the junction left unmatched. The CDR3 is CASSLEGARGYTF. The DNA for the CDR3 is TGTGCCAGCAGCTTAGAGGGGGCGCGAGGCTACACCTTC.

CDR3 loop: CASRRAGGENTEAFF. CDR3 coding DNA: TGTGCCAGTCGGAGGGCAGGGGGCGAAAACACTGAAGCTTTCTTT. The V call is TRBV19, the J call TRBJ1-1; 8 bases fit TRBD1. The trim removed 8 bases at V and 2 bases at J, leaving 10 bases unmatched. Per the germline V gene, CDR1 is LNHDA and CDR2 is SQIVND (reference sequence). CDR3 length equals 15 residues.

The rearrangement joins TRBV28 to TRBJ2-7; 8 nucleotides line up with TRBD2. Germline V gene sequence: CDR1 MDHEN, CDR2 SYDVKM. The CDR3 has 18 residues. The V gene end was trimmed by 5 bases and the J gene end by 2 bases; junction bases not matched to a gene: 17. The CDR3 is CASSAALDYERGTYEQYF. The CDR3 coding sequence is TGTGCCAGCAGTGCAGCCCTCGACTACGAGCGGGGGACCTACGAGCAGTACTTC.

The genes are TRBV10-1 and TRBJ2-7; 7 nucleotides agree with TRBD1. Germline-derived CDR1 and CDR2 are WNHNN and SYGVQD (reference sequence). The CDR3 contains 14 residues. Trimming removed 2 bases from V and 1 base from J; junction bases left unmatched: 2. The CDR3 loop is CASSEPTGSYEQYF. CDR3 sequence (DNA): TGCGCCAGCAGTGAGCCGACAGGGTCCTACGAGCAGTACTTC.

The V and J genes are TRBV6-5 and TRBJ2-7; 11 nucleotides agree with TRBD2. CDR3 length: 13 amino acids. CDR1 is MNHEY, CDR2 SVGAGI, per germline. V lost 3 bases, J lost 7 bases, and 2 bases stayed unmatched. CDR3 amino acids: CASSYLAGGEQYF. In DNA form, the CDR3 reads TGTGCCAGCAGTTATCTAGCGGGGGGAGAGCAGTACTTC.

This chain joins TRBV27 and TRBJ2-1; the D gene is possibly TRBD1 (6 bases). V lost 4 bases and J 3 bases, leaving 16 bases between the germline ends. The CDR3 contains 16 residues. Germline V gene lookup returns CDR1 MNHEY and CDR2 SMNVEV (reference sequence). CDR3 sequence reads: CASSSMTGMDYNEQFF. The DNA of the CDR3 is TGTGCCAGCAGTTCAATGACAGGTATGGACTACAATGAGCAGTTCTTC.

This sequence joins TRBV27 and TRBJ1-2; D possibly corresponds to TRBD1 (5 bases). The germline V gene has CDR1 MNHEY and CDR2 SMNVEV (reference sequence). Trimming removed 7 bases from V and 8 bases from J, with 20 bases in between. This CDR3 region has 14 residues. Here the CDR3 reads CASTLGRGAGGYTF. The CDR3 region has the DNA TGTGCCAGCACCCTGGGGCGGGGCGCTGGGGGCTACACCTTC.

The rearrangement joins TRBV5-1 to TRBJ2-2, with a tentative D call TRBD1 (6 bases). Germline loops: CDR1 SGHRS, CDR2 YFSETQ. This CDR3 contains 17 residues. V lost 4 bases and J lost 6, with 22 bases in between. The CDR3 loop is CASSHKAGTPVPGELFF. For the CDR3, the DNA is TGCGCCAGCAGCCATAAAGCCGGGACACCGGTTCCCGGGGAGCTGTTTTTT.

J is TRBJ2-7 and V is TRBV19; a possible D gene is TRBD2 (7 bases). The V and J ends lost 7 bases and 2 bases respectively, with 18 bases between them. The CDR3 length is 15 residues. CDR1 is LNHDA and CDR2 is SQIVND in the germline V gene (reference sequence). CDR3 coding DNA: TGTGCCAGTATCCCCGCGGGGGCCAGCGCCTACGAGCAGTACTTC. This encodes CASIPAGASAYEQYF.

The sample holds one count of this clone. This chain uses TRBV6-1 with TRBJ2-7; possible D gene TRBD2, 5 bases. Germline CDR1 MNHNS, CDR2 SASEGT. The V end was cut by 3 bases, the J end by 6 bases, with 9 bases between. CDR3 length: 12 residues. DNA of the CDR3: TGTGCCAGCAGTGATGTCGGGGTCGAGCAGTACTTC. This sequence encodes CASSDVGVEQYF.

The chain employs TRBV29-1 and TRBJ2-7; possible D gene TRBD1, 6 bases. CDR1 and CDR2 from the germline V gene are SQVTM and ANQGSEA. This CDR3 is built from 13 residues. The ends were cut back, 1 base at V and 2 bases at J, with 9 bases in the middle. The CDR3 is CSVEVPGAYEQYF. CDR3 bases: TGCAGCGTTGAAGTCCCAGGGGCCTACGAGCAGTACTTC.

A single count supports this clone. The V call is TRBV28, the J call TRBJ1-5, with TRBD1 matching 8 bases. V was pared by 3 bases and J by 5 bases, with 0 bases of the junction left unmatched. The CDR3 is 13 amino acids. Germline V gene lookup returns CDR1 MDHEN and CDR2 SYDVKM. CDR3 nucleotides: TGTGCCAGCAGTTTGACAGGGGATCAGCCCCAGCATTTT. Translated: CASSLTGDQPQHF.

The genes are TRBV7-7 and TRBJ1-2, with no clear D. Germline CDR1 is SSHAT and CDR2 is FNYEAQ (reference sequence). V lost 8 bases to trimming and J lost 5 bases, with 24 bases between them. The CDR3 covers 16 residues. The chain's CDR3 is CASSSLSQSPLYGYTF. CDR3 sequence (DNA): TGTGCCAGCTCTTCCTTGTCCCAAAGTCCCCTTTATGGCTACACCTTC.

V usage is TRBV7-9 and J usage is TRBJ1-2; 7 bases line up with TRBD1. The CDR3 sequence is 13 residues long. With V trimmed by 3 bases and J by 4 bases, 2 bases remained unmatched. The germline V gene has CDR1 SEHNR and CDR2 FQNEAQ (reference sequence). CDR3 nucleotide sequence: TGTGCCAGCAGCTTGGGACAGATCTATGGCTACACCTTC. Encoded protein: CASSLGQIYGYTF.

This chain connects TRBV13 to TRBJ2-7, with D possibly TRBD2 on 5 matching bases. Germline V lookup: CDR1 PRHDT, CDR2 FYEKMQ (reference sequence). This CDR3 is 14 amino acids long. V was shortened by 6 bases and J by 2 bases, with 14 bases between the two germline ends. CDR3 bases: TGTGCCAGCAGTGAGTCGCTAGCCCCCTACGAGCAGTACTTC. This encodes CASSESLAPYEQYF.